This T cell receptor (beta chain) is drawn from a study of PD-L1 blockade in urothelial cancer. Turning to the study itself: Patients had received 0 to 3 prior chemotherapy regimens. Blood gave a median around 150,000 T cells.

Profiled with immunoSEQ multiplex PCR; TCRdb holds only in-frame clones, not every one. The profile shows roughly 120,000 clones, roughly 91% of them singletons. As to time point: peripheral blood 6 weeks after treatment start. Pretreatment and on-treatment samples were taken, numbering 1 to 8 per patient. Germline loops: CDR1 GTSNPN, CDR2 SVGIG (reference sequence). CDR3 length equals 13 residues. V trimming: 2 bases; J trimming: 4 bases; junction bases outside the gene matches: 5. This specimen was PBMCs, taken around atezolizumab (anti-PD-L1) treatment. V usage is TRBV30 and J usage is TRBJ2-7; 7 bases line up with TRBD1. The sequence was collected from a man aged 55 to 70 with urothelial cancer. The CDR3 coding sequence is TGTGCCTGGAGTCATAACAGGGGTTACGAGCAGTACTTC. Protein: CAWSHNRGYEQYF.